This T cell receptor (beta chain) was sequenced for a study of metastatic and nonmetastatic thyroid tumors. Findings and limits, study-wide: Relative to benign nodules, malignant thyroid tumors were reportedly characterized by significantly elevated TCR beta diversity in blood and tumor.

TCRdb re-clonotyped the PCR reads via MiXCR. The table lists 15,000 to 25,000 clones, roughly 27% of them singletons. About this clone: Its specificity is unknown.

The CDR3 totals 15 residues. Deletions cut 2 bases from V and 1 base from J, with 11 bases between. Germline loops: CDR1 MNHEY, CDR2 SVGEGT. No treatment had been given to any patient before thyroid surgery. The sequence came from a male donor with papillary thyroid cancer or a benign thyroid nodule (not recorded which). Some clones in this sample may be carry-over from other donors' samples. Sequencing was done on a sample of blood. The chain couples TRBV6-2 or TRBV6-3 to TRBJ1-2, with D unclear. The chain's CDR3 is CASSYRLGLNYGYTF. The CDR3 DNA reads as TGTGCCAGCAGTTACCGCCTCGGTCTTAACTATGGCTACACCTTC.